The clone carrying this T cell receptor beta chain occurred a few times. As yet, its antigen is unknown. TCRdb reanalysed the 5' RACE reads using MiXCR and keeps one entry per CDR3 protein. The data contain some 660,000 distinct CDR3 sequences, 8.6% of them seen just once; the ten biggest clones take up 0.75% to 1%. The record originates from a study of identical twins. Per germline, CDR1 MNHNS and CDR2 SASEGT. CDR3 length equals 15 residues. The V end was cut by 6 bases, the J end by 2 bases, with 17 bases between. With no exceptions, donors were healthy Caucasians. Study results and limitations: Monozygotic twins shared more out-of-frame TCR alpha than recombination models predicted.

These data were also filed under a second study, of yellow fever vaccine responses in identical twins.

This chain connects TRBV6-1 to TRBJ2-7; D uncertain. This TCR was sampled from a woman between 18 and 30 years old in good health. Sample: PBMCs. CDR3 nucleotide sequence: TGTGCCAGCAGCCTCAGGCGCCCGTACACCTACGAGCAGTACTTC. It yields the protein CASSLRRPYTYEQYF.